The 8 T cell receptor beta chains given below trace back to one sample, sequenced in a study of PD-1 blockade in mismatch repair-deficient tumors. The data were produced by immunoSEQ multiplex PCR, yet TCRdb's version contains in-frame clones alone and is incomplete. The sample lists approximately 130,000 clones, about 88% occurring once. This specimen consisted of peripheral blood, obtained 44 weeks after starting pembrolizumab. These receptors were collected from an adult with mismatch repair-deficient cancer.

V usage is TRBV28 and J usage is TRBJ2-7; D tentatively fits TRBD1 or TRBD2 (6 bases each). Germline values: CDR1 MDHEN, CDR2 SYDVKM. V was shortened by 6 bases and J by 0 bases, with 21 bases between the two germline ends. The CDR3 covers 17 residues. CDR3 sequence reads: CASRPRLGGTSSYEQYF. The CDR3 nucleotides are TGTGCCAGCAGACCGCGGTTGGGGGGCACCAGCTCCTACGAGCAGTACTTC.

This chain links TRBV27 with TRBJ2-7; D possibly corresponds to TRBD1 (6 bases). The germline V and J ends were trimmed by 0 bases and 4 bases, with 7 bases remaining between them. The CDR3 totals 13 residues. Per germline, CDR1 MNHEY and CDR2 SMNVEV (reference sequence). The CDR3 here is CASSLSRGYEQYF. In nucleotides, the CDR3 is TGTGCCAGCAGTTTATCGAGGGGGTACGAGCAGTACTTC.

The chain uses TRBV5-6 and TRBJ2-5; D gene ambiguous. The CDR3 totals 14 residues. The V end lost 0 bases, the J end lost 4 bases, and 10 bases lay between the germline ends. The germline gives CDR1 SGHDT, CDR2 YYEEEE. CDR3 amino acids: CASSLVGIAETQYF. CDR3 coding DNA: TGTGCCAGCAGCTTGGTTGGCATCGCAGAGACCCAGTACTTC. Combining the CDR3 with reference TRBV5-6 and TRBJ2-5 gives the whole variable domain DAGVTQSPTHLIKTRGQQVTLRCSPKSGHDTVSWYQQALGQGPQFIFQYYEEEERQRGNFPDRFSGHQFPNYSSELNVNALLLGDSALYLCASSLVGIAETQYFGPGTRLLVL.

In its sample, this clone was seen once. The CDR3 nucleotides read TGTGCCAGCAGCCCACTCGAGAGCTACAGGGGATTTCTTGGGAATGAGCAGTTCTTC. This sequence encodes CASSPLESYRGFLGNEQFF. This chain uses TRBV28 with TRBJ2-1, with 7 bases identical to TRBD1. J lost 7 bases, V lost 6 bases, and 24 bases had no gene match. The CDR3 has 19 residues. The germline V gene encodes CDR1 MDHEN and CDR2 SYDVKM.

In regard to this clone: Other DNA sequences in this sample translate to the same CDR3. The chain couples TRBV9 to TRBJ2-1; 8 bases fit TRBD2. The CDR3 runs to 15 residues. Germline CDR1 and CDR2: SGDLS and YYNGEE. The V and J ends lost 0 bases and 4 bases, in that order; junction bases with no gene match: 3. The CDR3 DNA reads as TGTGCCAGCAGCGTAGCTAGCGGGTTTTACAATGAGCAGTTCTTC. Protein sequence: CASSVASGFYNEQFF.

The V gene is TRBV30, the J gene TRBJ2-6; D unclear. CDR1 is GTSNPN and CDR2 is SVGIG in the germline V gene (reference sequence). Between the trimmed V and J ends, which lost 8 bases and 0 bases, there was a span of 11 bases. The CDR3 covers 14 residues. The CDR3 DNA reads TGTGCCAGGCTAGGAACCTCTGGGGCCAACGTCCTGACTTTC. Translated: CARLGTSGANVLTF. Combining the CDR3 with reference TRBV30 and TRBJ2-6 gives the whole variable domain SQTIHQWPATLVQPVGSPLSLECTVEGTSNPNLYWYRQAAGRGLQLLFYSVGIGQISSEVPQNLSASRPQDRQFILSSKKLLLSDSGFYLCARLGTSGANVLTFGAGSRLTVL.

The CDR3 spells CASSLGDLAGTYNEQFF. The CDR3, as DNA: TGTGCCAGCAGCTTAGGCGATCTAGCGGGGACCTACAATGAGCAGTTCTTC. This chain connects TRBV7-2 to TRBJ2-1; 9 positions match TRBD2. This CDR3 comprises 17 residues. The V and J ends lost 1 base and 2 bases, in that order; junction bases with no gene match: 6. Germline values: CDR1 SGHTA, CDR2 FQGNSA.

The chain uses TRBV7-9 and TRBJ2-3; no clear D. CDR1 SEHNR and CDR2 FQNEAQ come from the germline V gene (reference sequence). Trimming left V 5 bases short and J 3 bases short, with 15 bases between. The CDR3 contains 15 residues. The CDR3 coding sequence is TGTGCCAGCAGCGAACATAACTATAGGACAGATACGCAGTATTTT. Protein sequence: CASSEHNYRTDTQYF. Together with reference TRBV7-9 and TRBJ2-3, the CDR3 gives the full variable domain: DTGVSQNPRHKITKRGQNVTFRCDPISEHNRLYWYRQTLGQGPEFLTYFQNEAQLEKSRLLSDRFSAERPKGSFSTLEIQRTEQGDSAMYLCASSEHNYRTDTQYFGPGTRLTVL.